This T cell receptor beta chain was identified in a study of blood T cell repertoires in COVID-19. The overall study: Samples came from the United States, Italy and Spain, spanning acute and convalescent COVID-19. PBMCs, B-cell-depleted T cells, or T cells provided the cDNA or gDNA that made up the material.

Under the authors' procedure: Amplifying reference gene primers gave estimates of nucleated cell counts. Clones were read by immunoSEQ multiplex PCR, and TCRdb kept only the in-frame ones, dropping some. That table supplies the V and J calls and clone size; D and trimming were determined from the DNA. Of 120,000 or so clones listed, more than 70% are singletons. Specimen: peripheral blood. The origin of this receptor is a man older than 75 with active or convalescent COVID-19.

The chain's CDR3 is CASSEPGVAFGEKLFF. The CDR3 DNA sequence: TGTGCCAGCAGTGAACCCGGGGTGGCCTTCGGTGAAAAACTGTTTTTT. The rearrangement joins TRBV6-1 to TRBJ1-4; D not resolved. The V end lost 2 bases, the J end lost 7 bases, and 17 bases lay between the germline ends. Germline CDR1 reads MNHNS; CDR2 reads SASEGT. The CDR3 is made up of 16 amino acids.